This entry features one T cell receptor (beta chain) sequence. The sample originates from a study of T-cell memory formation after mild COVID-19. Each CDR3 protein is one row after TCRdb ran MiXCR on the 5' RACE reads. In the table there are about half a million distinct CDR3 sequences, roughly 20% of which are singletons. The receptor's source is an adult woman who had mild COVID-19 (a few samples of this study predate the infection). Cell type and time point are not known. The sequencing input was PBMCs or a T cell subset sorted from them (not recorded which).

The DNA for the CDR3 is TGTGCCAGCAGCCAAGGGACAGGTTACGGGGCAGATACGCAGTATTTT. Translation gives CASSQGTGYGADTQYF. The rearrangement links TRBV3-1 to TRBJ2-3; TRBD1 aligns across 7 bases. Germline lookup yields CDR1 LGHDT and CDR2 YNNKEL (reference sequence). Germline trimming cut 1 base from V and 4 bases from J; bases unmatched to any gene: 8. This CDR3 spans 16 amino acids.